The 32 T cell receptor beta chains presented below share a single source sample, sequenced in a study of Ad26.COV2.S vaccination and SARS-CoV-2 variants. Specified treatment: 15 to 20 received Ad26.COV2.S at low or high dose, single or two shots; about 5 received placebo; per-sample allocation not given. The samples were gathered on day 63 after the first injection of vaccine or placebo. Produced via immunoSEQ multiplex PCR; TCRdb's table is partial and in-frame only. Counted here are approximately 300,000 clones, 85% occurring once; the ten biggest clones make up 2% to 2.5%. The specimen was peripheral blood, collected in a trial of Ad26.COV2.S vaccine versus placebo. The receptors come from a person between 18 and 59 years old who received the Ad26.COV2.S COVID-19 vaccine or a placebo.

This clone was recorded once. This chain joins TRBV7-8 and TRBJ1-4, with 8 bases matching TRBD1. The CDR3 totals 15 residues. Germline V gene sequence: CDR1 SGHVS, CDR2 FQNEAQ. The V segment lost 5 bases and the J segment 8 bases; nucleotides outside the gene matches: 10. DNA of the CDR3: TGTGCCAGCAGCCTATTAAGGACAGGGAGGGAAAAACTGTTTTTT. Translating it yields CASSLLRTGREKLFF.

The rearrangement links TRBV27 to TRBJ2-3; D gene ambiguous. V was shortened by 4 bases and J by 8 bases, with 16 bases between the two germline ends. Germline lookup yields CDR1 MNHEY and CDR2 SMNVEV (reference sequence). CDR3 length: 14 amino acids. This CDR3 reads CASSSSGREGTQYF. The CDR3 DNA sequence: TGTGCCAGCAGTTCCTCAGGAAGGGAAGGTACGCAGTATTTT.

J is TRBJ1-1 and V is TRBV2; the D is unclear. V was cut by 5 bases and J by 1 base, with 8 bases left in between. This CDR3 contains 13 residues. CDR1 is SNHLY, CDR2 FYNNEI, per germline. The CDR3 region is CASSTDWNTEAFF. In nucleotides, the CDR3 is TGTGCCAGCAGTACAGACTGGAACACTGAAGCTTTCTTT.

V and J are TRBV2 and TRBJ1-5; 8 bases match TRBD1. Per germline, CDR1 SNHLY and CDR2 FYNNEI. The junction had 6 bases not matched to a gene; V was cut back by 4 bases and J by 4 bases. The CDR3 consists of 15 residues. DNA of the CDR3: TGTGCCAGCAGTGGCACCGGGACAGGTAATCAGCCCCAGCATTTT. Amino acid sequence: CASSGTGTGNQPQHF.

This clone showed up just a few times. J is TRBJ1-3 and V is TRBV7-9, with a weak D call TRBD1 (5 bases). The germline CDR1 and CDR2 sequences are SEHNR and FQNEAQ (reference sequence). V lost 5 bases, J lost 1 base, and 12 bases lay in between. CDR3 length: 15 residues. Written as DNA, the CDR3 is TGTGCCAGCAGCCTCCCTCAGGGTTCTGGAAACACCATATATTTT. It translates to CASSLPQGSGNTIYF.

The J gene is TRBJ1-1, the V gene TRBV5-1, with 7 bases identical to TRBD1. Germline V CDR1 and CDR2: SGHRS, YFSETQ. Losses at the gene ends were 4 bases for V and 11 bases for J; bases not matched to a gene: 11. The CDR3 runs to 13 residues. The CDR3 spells CASSPNMLQGAFF. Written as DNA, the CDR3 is TGCGCCAGCAGCCCGAACATGTTACAGGGGGCTTTCTTT.

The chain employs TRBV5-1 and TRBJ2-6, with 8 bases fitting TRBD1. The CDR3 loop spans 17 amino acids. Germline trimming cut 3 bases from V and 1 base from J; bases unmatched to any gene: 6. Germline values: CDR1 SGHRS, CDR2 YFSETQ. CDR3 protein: CASSSGTGGSGANVLTF. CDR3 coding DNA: TGCGCCAGCAGCTCCGGGACAGGAGGATCTGGGGCCAACGTCCTGACTTTC.

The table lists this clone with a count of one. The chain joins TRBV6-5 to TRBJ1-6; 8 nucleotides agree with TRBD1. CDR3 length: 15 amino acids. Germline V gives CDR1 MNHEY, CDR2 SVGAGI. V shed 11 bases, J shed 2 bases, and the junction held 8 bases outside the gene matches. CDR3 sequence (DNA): TGTGCCGTCACAGGGGGGGACCCCTATAATTCACCCCTCCACTTT. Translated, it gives CAVTGGDPYNSPLHF.

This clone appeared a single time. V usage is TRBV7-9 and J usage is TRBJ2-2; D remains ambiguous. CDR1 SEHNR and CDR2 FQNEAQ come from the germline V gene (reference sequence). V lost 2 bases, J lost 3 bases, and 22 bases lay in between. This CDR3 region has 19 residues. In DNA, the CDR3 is TGTGCCAGCAGCTTATTTATCCCAAGGGCCCACGCGGACACCGGGGAGCTGTTTTTT. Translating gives CASSLFIPRAHADTGELFF. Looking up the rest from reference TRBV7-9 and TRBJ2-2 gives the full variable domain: DTGVSQNPRHKITKRGQNVTFRCDPISEHNRLYWYRQTLGQGPEFLTYFQNEAQLEKSRLLSDRFSAERPKGSFSTLEIQRTEQGDSAMYLCASSLFIPRAHADTGELFFGEGSRLTVL.

DNA of the CDR3: TGTGCCAGCTCACCAGGTGCCAGGGTCCCAGATACGCAGTATTTT. Residues: CASSPGARVPDTQYF. The V gene is TRBV18, the J gene TRBJ2-3; tentatively, D is TRBD1 (5 bases). CDR1 is KGHSH and CDR2 is LQKENI in the germline V gene. This CDR3 has 15 amino acids. V was pared by 2 bases and J by 4 bases, with 13 bases between.

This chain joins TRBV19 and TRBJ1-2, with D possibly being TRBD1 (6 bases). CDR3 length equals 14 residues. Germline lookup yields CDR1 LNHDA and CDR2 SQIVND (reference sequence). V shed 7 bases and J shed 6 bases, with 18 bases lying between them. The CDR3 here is CASNPGVNLHGYTF. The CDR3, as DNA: TGTGCCAGTAACCCAGGGGTCAACCTCCATGGCTACACCTTC.

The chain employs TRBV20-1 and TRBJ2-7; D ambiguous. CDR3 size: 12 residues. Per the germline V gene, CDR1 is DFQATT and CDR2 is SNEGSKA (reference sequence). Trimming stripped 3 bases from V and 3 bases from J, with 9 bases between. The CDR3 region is CSASPQNYEQYF. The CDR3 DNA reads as TGCAGTGCTAGTCCCCAAAACTACGAGCAGTACTTC.

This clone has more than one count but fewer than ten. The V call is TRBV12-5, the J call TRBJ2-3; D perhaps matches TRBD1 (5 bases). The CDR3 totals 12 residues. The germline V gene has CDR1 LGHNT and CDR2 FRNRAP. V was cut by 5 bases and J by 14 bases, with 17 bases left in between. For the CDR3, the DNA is TGTGCTAGTGGTCCCCCTCTAGGGGCCGCGTATTTT. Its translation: CASGPPLGAAYF.

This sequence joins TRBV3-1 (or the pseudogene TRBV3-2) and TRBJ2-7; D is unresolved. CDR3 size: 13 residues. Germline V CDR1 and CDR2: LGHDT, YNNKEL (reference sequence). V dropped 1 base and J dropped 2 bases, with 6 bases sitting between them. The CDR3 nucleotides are TGTGCCAGCAGCCAAGGCCGGCCCTACGAGCAGTACTTC. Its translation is CASSQGRPYEQYF.

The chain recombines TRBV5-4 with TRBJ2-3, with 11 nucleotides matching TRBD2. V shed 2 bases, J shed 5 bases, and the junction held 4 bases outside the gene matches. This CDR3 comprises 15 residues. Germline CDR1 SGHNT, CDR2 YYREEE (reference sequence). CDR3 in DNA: TGTGCCAGCAGCTTACTAGCGGGGGAGCGAGATACGCAGTATTTT. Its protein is CASSLLAGERDTQYF.

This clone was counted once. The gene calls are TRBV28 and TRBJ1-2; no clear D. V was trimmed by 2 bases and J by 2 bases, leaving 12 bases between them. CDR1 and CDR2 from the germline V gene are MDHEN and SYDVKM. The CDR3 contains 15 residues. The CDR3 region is CASSLQTTGNYGYTF. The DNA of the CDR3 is TGTGCCAGCAGTTTACAAACAACCGGCAACTATGGCTACACCTTC.

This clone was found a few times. CDR3 loop: CASSATSGGPQETQYF. For the CDR3, the DNA is TGTGCCAGCAGCGCTACTAGCGGGGGGCCCCAAGAGACCCAGTACTTC. The chain joins TRBV11-2 to TRBJ2-5; 12 bases match TRBD2. With V trimmed by 5 bases and J by 1 base, 5 bases remained unmatched. Germline V gives CDR1 SGHAT, CDR2 FQNNGV. The CDR3 loop spans 16 amino acids.

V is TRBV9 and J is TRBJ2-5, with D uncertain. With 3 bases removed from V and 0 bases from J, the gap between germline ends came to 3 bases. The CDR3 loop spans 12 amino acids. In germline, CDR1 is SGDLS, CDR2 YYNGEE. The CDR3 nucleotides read TGTGCCAGCAGCGCGGACCAAGAGACCCAGTACTTC. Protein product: CASSADQETQYF.

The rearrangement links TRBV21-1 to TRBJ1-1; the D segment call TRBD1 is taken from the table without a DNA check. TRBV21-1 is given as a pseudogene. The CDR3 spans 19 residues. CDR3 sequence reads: CASSAPGTGPRPANTEAFF. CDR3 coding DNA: TGTGCCAGCAGCGCCCCCGGGACAGGGCCCAGACCCGCGAACACTGAAGCTTTCTTT.

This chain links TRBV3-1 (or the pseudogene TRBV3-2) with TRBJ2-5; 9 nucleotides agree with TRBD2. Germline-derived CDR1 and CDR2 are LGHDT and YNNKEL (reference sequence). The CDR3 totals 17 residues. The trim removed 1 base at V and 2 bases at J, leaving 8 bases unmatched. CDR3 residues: CASSQGLGSGGQETQYF. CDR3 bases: TGTGCCAGCAGCCAAGGCCTGGGTAGCGGGGGACAAGAGACCCAGTACTTC.

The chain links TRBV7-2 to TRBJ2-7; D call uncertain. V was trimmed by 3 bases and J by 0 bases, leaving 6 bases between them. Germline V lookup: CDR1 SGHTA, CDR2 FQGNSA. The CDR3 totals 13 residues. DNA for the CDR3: TGTGCCAGCAGCTTTCACAGCTCCTACGAGCAGTACTTC. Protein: CASSFHSSYEQYF.

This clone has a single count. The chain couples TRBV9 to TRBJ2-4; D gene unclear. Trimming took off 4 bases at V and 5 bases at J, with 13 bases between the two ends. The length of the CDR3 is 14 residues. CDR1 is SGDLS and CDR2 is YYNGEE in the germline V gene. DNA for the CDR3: TGTGCCAGCAGCCCCGGGCTAGAACAAAACATTCAGTACTTC. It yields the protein CASSPGLEQNIQYF.

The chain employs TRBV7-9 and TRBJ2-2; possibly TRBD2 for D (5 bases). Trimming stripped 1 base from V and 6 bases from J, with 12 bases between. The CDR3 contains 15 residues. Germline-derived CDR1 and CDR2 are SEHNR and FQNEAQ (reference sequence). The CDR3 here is CASSLGAGSAGELFF. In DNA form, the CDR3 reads TGTGCCAGCAGCTTAGGGGCGGGTTCGGCCGGGGAGCTGTTTTTT. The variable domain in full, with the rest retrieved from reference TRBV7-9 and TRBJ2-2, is DTGVSQNPRHKITKRGQNVTFRCDPISEHNRLYWYRQTLGQGPEFLTYFQNEAQLEKSRLLSDRFSAERPKGSFSTLEIQRTEQGDSAMYLCASSLGAGSAGELFFGEGSRLTVL.

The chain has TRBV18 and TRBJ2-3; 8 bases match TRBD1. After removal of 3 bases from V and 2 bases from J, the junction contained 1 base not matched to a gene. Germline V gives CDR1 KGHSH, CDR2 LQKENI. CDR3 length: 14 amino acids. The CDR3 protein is CASSPTGDTDTQYF. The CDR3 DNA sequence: TGTGCCAGCTCACCGACAGGGGACACAGATACGCAGTATTTT.

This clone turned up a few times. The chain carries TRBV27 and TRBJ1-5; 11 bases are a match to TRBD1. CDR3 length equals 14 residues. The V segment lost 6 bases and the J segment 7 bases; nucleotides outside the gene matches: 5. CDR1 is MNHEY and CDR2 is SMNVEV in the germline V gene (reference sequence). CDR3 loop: CASSRGQGAQPQHF. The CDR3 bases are TGTGCCAGCAGCCGAGGACAGGGGGCCCAGCCCCAGCATTTT.

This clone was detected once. CDR3 protein: CASSKKCRRFF. CDR3 in DNA: TGTGCCAGCAGCAAAAAATGCCGCCGGTTTTTT. The chain links TRBV21-1 to TRBJ1-4. TRBV21-1 is a pseudogene segment. This CDR3 is built from 11 residues.

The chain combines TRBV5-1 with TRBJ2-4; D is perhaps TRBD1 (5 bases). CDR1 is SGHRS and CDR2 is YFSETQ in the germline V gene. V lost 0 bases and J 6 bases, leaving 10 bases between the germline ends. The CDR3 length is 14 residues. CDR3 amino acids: CASSLVGDGNIQYF. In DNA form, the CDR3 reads TGCGCCAGCAGCTTGGTAGGGGATGGAAACATTCAGTACTTC.

The CDR3 spells CASSGGLAGFYEQYF. The CDR3 DNA follows: TGTGCCAGCAGCGGAGGACTAGCGGGTTTCTACGAGCAGTACTTC. The chain combines TRBV9 with TRBJ2-7, with TRBD2 matching over 11 bases. In germline, CDR1 is SGDLS, CDR2 YYNGEE. V was clipped by 3 bases and J by 3 bases; unmatched bases: 5. The CDR3 is 15 residues long.

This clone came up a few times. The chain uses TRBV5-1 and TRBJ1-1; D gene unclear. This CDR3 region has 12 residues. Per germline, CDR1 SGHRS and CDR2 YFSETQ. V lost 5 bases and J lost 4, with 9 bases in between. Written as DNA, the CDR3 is TGCGCCAGCAGGGGCAGCGGCACTGAAGCTTTCTTT. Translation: CASRGSGTEAFF.

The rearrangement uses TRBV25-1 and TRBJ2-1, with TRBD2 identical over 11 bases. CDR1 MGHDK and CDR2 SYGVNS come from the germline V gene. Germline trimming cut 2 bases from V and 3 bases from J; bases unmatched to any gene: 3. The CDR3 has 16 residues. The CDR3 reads CASSELAGGLYNEQFF. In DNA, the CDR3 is TGTGCCAGCAGTGAACTAGCGGGGGGCCTCTACAATGAGCAGTTCTTC.

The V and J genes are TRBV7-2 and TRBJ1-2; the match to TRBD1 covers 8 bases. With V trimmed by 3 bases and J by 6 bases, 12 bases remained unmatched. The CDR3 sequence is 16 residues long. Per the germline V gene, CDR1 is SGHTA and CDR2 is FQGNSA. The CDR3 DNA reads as TGTGCCAGCAGCTTTTGGCAGGGGGCCGGAGGAAATGGCTACACCTTC. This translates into CASSFWQGAGGNGYTF.

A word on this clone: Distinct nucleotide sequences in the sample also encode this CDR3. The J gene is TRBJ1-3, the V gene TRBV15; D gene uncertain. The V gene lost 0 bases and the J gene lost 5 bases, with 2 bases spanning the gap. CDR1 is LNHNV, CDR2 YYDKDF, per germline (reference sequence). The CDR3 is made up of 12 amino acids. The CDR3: CATSRDRNTIYF. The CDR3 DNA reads TGTGCCACCAGCAGAGACAGAAACACCATATATTTT.